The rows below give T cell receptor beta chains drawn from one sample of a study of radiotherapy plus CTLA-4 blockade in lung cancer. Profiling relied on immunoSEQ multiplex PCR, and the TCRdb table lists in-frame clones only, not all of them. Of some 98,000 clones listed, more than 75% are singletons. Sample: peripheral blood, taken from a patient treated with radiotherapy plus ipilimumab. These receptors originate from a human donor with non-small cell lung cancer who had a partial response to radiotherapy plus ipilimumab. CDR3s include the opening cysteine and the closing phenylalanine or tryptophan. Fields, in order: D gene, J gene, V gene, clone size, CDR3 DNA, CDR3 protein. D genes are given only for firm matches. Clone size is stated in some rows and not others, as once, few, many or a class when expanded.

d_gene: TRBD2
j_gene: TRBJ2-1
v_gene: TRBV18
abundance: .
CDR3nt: TGTGCCAGCTCACCCGGACTAGCGGCCTGGGAGCAGTTCTTC
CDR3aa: CASSPGLAAWEQFF

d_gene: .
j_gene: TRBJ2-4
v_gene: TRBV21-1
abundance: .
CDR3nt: TGTGCCAGCAGTGGAGTTGGAGGCCAACCCGAGGACATTCAGTACTTC
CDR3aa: CASSGVGGQPEDIQYF

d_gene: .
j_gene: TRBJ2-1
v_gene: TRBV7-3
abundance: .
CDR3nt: TGTGCCAGCAGCATTACTAGCTCCTACAATGAGCAGTTCTTC
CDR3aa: CASSITSSYNEQFF

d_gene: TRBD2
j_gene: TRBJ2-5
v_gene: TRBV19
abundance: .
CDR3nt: TGTGCCAGTAAACGCTGGGGACTAGCGGATAAAGAGACCCAGTACTTC
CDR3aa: CASKRWGLADKETQYF

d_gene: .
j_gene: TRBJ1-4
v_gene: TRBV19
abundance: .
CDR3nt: TGTGCCAGTAGCCTACAGGGCCAGCGTGAAAAACTGTTTTTT
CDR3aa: CASSLQGQREKLFF

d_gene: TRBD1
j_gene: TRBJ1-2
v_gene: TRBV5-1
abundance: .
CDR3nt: TGCGCCAGCAGCAGCCGGGGACAGGGGCTGCGGGACTACACCTTC
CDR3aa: CASSSRGQGLRDYTF

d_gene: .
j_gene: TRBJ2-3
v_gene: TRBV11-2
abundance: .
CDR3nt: TGTGCCAGCAGCTTTAGCGGTAGCACAGATACGCAGTATTTT
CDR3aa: CASSFSGSTDTQYF

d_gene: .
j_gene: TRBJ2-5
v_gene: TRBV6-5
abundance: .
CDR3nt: TGTGCCAGCAGTCAGGGAGGCCGAGGGACCCAGTACTTC
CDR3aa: CASSQGGRGTQYF

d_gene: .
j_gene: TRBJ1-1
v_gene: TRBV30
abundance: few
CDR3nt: TGTGCCTGGAGACATAACACTGAAGCTTTCTTT
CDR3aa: CAWRHNTEAFF

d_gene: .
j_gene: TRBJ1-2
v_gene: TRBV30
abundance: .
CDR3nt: TGTGCCTGGAGTGTCAGGGCGCCCAACTATGGCTACACCTTC
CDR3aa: CAWSVRAPNYGYTF

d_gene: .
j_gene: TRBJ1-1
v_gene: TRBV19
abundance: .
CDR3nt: TGTGCCAGTAGTATAACAGGACTAGTGAACACTGAAGCTTTCTTT
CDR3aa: CASSITGLVNTEAFF

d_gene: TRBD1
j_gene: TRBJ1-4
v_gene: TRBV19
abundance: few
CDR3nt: TGTGCCAGTAGTCCGATCGACAGGGGCGATGAAAAACTGTTTTTT
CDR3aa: CASSPIDRGDEKLFF